Listed here are 10 T cell receptor beta chains from one sample, sequenced in a study of blood T cell repertoires in COVID-19. Using immunoSEQ multiplex PCR, the repertoire was profiled, and TCRdb retains in-frame clones only, with some absent. This sample has approximately 85,000 clones, with just over 85% found just once. The sequenced sample consisted of peripheral blood. Receptors originate from a woman aged 80 or over in a cohort sampled during active or convalescent COVID-19.

This clone was found once. V is TRBV11-1 and J is TRBJ1-1; 7 positions match TRBD1. V lost 6 bases, J lost 6 bases, and 10 bases stayed unmatched. CDR3 length: 14 amino acids. CDR1 SGHAT and CDR2 FQDESV come from the germline V gene (reference sequence). In nucleotides, the CDR3 is TGTGCCAGCAGTAAAAACAGGGGAGAGTCTGAAGCTTTCTTT. Translating it yields CASSKNRGESEAFF.

V is TRBV5-1 and J is TRBJ2-5; D is possibly TRBD1 (6 bases). This CDR3 spans 14 amino acids. V was cut by 4 bases and J by 0 bases, with 10 bases left in between. The germline gives CDR1 SGHRS, CDR2 YFSETQ. In nucleotides, the CDR3 is TGCGCCAGCAGCCTACAGGGATACCAAGAGACCCAGTACTTC. Translation: CASSLQGYQETQYF. The full variable domain, its missing parts supplied by reference TRBV5-1 and TRBJ2-5, is KAGVTQTPRYLIKTRGQQVTLSCSPISGHRSVSWYQQTPGQGLQFLFEYFSETQRNKGNFPGRFSGRQFSNSRSEMNVSTLELGDSALYLCASSLQGYQETQYFGPGTRLLVL.

The J gene is TRBJ1-2, the V gene TRBV7-8; 7 nucleotides agree with TRBD1. The CDR3 sequence is 15 residues long. Losses at the gene ends were 5 bases for V and 4 bases for J; bases not matched to a gene: 10. CDR1 is SGHVS and CDR2 is FQNEAQ in the germline V gene. CDR3 residues: CASSEGTASRYGYTF. CDR3 DNA: TGTGCCAGCAGCGAAGGGACAGCCTCTCGCTATGGCTACACCTTC.

The chain links TRBV30 to TRBJ1-1, with D unresolved. Trimming removed 3 bases from V and 4 bases from J, with 12 bases in between. There are 13 residues in the CDR3. From germline, CDR1 is GTSNPN and CDR2 SVGIG (reference sequence). CDR3 in amino acids: CAWSLVELTEAFF. The DNA of the CDR3 is TGTGCCTGGAGCCTAGTAGAACTCACTGAAGCTTTCTTT.

V and J are TRBV5-1 and TRBJ2-5; 9 bases fit TRBD2. V shed 4 bases, J shed 4 bases, and the junction held 8 bases outside the gene matches. CDR3 size: 15 residues. Germline-derived CDR1 and CDR2 are SGHRS and YFSETQ. The CDR3 loop reads CASSNPSGAGETQYF. The CDR3 nucleotides are TGCGCCAGCAGCAACCCTAGCGGGGCCGGAGAGACCCAGTACTTC.

The chain employs TRBV7-9 and TRBJ1-1, with D hard to call. The CDR3 length is 13 residues. The germline gives CDR1 SEHNR, CDR2 FQNEAQ (reference sequence). Trimming took off 4 bases at V and 3 bases at J, with 9 bases between the two ends. The CDR3 is CASSSGSYTEAFF. CDR3 DNA: TGTGCCAGCAGCTCGGGTAGTTACACTGAAGCTTTCTTT. Filled out from reference TRBV7-9 and TRBJ1-1, the complete variable domain reads DTGVSQNPRHKITKRGQNVTFRCDPISEHNRLYWYRQTLGQGPEFLTYFQNEAQLEKSRLLSDRFSAERPKGSFSTLEIQRTEQGDSAMYLCASSSGSYTEAFFGQGTRLTVV.

This chain joins TRBV30 and TRBJ2-4; D ambiguous. Germline assignment: CDR1 GTSNPN and CDR2 SVGIG (reference sequence). This CDR3 comprises 16 residues. The V end was cut by 3 bases, the J end by 0 bases, with 15 bases between. The CDR3 nucleotides are TGTGCCTGGAGCAGAGAGGCCTTTCTAGCCAAAAACATTCAGTACTTC. Translating gives CAWSREAFLAKNIQYF.

The rearrangement uses TRBV18 and TRBJ1-1; maybe TRBD1 (6 bases). V was pared by 5 bases and J by 0 bases, with 10 bases between. The length of the CDR3 is 14 residues. Germline V gives CDR1 KGHSH, CDR2 LQKENI. As DNA, the CDR3 is TGTGCCAGCTCAGGACAGTCTTTGAACACTGAAGCTTTCTTT. Protein sequence: CASSGQSLNTEAFF.

The chain has TRBV7-2 and TRBJ1-4; the D is unclear. Per germline, CDR1 SGHTA and CDR2 FQGNSA. The CDR3 is 14 amino acids. With 2 bases removed from V and 7 bases from J, the gap between germline ends came to 11 bases. The CDR3 sequence: CASSLKALGEKLFF. CDR3 DNA sequence: TGTGCCAGCAGCTTAAAGGCGCTAGGTGAAAAACTGTTTTTT.

The rearrangement uses TRBV7-3 and TRBJ2-2; D is perhaps TRBD2 (6 bases). With 5 bases removed from V and 6 bases from J, the gap between germline ends came to 10 bases. CDR3 length equals 13 residues. Looked up from germline, CDR1 is SGHTA and CDR2 is FQGTGA. CDR3 in amino acids: CASSPGGPGELFF. The DNA of the CDR3 is TGTGCCAGCAGCCCCGGGGGTCCCGGGGAGCTGTTTTTT.